The 6 T cell receptor beta chains listed next were all sequenced from one sample in a study of beta chain features in type 1 diabetes. As every portion of the isolated RNA was reverse transcribed, the sequencing read expressed TCRB transcripts. Using immunoSEQ multiplex PCR, the repertoire was profiled, and TCRdb retains in-frame clones only, with some absent. The sample lists hundreds of thousands of clones, about an eighth occurring once. Study-wide results and caveats: Shortening that was moderate but significant affected the TCRB CDR3s of Type 1 diabetes patients in all four CD4+ subsets.

For these receptors, no antigen is known. The source material was naive CD4+ T cells from blood. The receptors originated from a man aged 18-30 years with type 1 diabetes.

The chain recombines TRBV5-1 with TRBJ1-1; D is uncertain. The CDR3 is 14 residues long. The germline V gene has CDR1 SGHRS and CDR2 YFSETQ. The ends were cut back, 4 bases at V and 6 bases at J, with 16 bases in the middle. DNA of the CDR3: TGCGCCAGCAGCGCGGGCCGAGGGCATGCTGAAGCTTTCTTT. This codes for CASSAGRGHAEAFF.

The chain has TRBV6-5 and TRBJ2-1, with TRBD1 matching 8 bases. Germline assignment: CDR1 MNHEY and CDR2 SVGAGI. The CDR3 is made up of 13 amino acids. With V trimmed by 6 bases and J by 7 bases, 5 bases remained unmatched. The DNA of the CDR3 is TGTGCCAGCAGGCGACAGGGGACGAATGAGCAGTTCTTC. This sequence encodes CASRRQGTNEQFF.

J is TRBJ1-5 and V is TRBV30; a possible D gene is TRBD1 (6 bases). CDR1 and CDR2 from the germline V gene are GTSNPN and SVGIG (reference sequence). The CDR3 length is 13 residues. Trimming left V 5 bases short and J 0 bases short, with 8 bases between. The CDR3 DNA reads as TGTGCCTGGGGGACAAATAGCAATCAGCCCCAGCATTTT. Translated: CAWGTNSNQPQHF.

There are a few counts of this clone. The J gene is TRBJ1-1, the V gene TRBV5-1; D gene unclear. CDR1 SGHRS and CDR2 YFSETQ come from the germline V gene. V was pared by 6 bases and J by 1 base, with 10 bases between. The CDR3 runs 13 residues. The CDR3 DNA follows: TGCGCCAGCACCCCCGAACGGAACACTGAAGCTTTCTTT. It translates to CASTPERNTEAFF.

J is TRBJ2-7 and V is TRBV5-1; no definite D call. The germline V and J ends were trimmed by 5 bases and 0 bases, with 9 bases remaining between them. The germline V gene encodes CDR1 SGHRS and CDR2 YFSETQ. This CDR3 comprises 13 residues. In DNA, the CDR3 is TGCGCCAGCAGACAAACGAGCTCCTACGAGCAGTACTTC. Protein: CASRQTSSYEQYF.

The chain has TRBV7-9 and TRBJ2-7; D is ambiguous. This CDR3 comprises 14 residues. The V gene's germline CDR1 is SEHNR and CDR2 FQNEAQ (reference sequence). Trimming removed 5 bases at V and 3 bases at J, with 14 bases between. The CDR3 DNA reads as TGTGCCAGCAGCCCGAGCACCCTTGTCTACGAGCAGTACTTC. Protein sequence: CASSPSTLVYEQYF.